The clone carrying this TCR beta chain was seen ten or more times. What it binds is unknown. These data come from a study of identical twins. TCRdb redid the calling of the 5' RACE reads with MiXCR, one entry per CDR3 protein. Among about 290,000 distinct CDR3 sequences listed, just under 9.5% were seen once. The V gene lost 1 base and the J gene lost 6 bases, with 19 bases spanning the gap. Germline V gene lookup returns CDR1 DFQATT and CDR2 SNEGSKA (reference sequence). The CDR3 covers 16 residues. Study results and limitations: The abundant beta clonotypes from cord blood had fewer insertions, and memory repertoires had none of this. Conclusions rested on cross-sectional statistics rather than following the same donors. Sharing of beta out-of-frame sequences by twins showed a weaker excess.

The sample was also reused in another study, on yellow fever vaccine responses in identical twins.

Sequenced material: CD8+ T cells sorted from blood. The chain uses TRBV20-1 and TRBJ2-1; D might be TRBD1 or TRBD2, each matching 6 bases. This clonotype was obtained from a woman younger than 35 in good health. The CDR3 loop is CSARAFRGRNGNEQFF. In nucleotides, the CDR3 is TGCAGTGCTAGAGCCTTCCGGGGGCGGAATGGCAATGAGCAGTTCTTC.